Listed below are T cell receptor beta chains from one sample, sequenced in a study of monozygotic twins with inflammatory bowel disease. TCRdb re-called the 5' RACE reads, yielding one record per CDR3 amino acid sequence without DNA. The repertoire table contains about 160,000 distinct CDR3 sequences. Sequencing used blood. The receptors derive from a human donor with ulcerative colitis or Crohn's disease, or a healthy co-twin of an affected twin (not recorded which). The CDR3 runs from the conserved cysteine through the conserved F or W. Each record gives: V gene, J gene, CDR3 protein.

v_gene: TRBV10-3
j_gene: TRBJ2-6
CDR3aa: CAISDVGTGNSGANVLTF

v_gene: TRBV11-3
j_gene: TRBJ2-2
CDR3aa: CASSLLAGGSGELFF

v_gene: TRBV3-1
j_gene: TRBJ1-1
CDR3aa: CASSPRGGSQPPEAFF

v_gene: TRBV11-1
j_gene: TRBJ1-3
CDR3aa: CASSQDVYSGNTIYF

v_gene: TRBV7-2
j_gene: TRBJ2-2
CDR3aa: CASSIEGTGELFF

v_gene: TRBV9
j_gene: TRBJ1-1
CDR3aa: CASSVEGGSAFF

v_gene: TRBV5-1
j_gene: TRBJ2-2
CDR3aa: CASSLLRDGGELFF

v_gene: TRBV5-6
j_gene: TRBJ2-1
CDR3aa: CASSLTSGSGEQFF

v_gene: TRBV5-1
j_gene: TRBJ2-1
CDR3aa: CASRDRASSYNEQFF

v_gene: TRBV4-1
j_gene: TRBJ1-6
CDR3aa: CASSQPRASYNSPLHF

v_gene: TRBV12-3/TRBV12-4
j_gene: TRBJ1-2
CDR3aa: CASSPPGPRGDGYTF

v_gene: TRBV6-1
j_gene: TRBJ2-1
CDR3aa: CASSKRQGYNEQFF